This note documents a single T cell receptor beta chain sequence. Its antigen remains unknown. The CDR3 contains 16 residues. With V trimmed by 1 base and J by 8 bases, 11 bases remained unmatched. The germline CDR1 and CDR2 sequences are LGHNA and YNFKEQ. Combining iRepertoire HTBI primers with Arm-PCR of CDR3 regions, the authors built TCR beta libraries. MiXCR, run by TCRdb on the multiplex PCR reads, gives a single entry per CDR3 protein. This sample has 410,000 or so distinct CDR3 sequences, with 15% found just once. As for time point: newly diagnosed GD, antithyroid drugs for less than 3 months. TCR sequences were obtained from RNA taken from PBMCs. The record originates from a study of regulatory T cells in long-lasting Graves disease. As for the study in general: The study enrolled newly diagnosed Graves' patients on antithyroid drugs under 3 months. General study findings and limits: Favored usage of TRBV28, TRBJ1-2 and TRBJ2-5 was recorded in persistent disease.

The data were also submitted as part of a second study, on T cells in Graves' hyperthyroidism and ophthalmopathy. That study adds: In blood, most of the thyroid clonotypes expanded above 0.001 were also present.

V is TRBV4-2 and J is TRBJ2-7, with 10 bases aligning to TRBD2. This TCR derives from a woman aged 25-40 years with Graves disease. The starting material was peripheral blood mononuclear cells (PBMCs), obtained at new diagnosis, from a patient treated with antithyroid drugs. CDR3 protein: CASSQAQREGPLKQYF. The CDR3 DNA reads as TGTGCCAGCAGCCAAGCCCAGCGGGAGGGCCCTCTTAAGCAGTACTTC.